At least ten counts were recorded for the clone carrying this T cell receptor (beta chain). The target antigen is unknown. The data derive from a study of T-cell reconstitution after alpha-beta-depleted transplantation in children. The germline V and J ends were trimmed by 5 bases and 0 bases, with 13 bases remaining between them. The CDR3 spans 15 residues. Germline lookup yields CDR1 SGHAT and CDR2 FQNNGV. General observations from the study: Expanded graft clones numbering several hundred reportedly gave rise to alpha-beta T cells about two months after transplant. T cells produced anew were the main source of T-cell counts and diversity one year after transplant.

The TCRbeta library incorporated unique molecular identifiers. MiXCR, run by TCRdb on the PCR reads, gives a single entry per CDR3 protein. The repertoire has 600,000 to 800,000 distinct CDR3 sequences, around 13% of them found once; the top ten carry 0.79%. V and J are TRBV11-2 and TRBJ2-5; D perhaps matches TRBD1 (6 bases). Specimen: PBMCs, collected before TCRalphabeta/CD19-depleted stem cell transplant. The TCR was taken from a girl aged 2-10 years with congenital amegakaryocytic thrombocytopenia, due to receive a stem cell transplant. CDR3 residues: CASSPGTLYQETQYF. The CDR3 nucleotides read TGTGCCAGCAGCCCCGGGACACTCTACCAAGAGACCCAGTACTTC.